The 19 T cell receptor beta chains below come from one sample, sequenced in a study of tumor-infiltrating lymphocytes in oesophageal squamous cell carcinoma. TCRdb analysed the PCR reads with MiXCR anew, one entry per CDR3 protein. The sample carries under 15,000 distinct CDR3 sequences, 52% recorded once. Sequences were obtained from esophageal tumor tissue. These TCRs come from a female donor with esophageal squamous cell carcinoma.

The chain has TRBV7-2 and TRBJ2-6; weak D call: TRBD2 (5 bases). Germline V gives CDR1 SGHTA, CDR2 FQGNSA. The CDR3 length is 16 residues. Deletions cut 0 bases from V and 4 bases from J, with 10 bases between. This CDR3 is CASSLAPGIGANVLTF. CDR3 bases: TGTGCCAGCAGCTTAGCGCCCGGGATCGGGGCCAACGTCCTGACTTTC.

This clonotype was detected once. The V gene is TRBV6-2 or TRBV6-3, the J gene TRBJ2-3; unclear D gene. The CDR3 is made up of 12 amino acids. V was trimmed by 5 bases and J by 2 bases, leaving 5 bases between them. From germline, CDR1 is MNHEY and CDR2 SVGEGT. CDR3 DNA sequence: TGTGCCAGCAGTGATACCACAGATACGCAGTATTTT. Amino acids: CASSDTTDTQYF.

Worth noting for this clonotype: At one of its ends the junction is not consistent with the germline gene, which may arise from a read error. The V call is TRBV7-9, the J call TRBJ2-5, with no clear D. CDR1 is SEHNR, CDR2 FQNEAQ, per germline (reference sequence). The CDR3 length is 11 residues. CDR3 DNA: TGTGCCAGCAGCTTAGCTCCCCTGAGGTTCTTC. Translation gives CASSLAPLRFF.

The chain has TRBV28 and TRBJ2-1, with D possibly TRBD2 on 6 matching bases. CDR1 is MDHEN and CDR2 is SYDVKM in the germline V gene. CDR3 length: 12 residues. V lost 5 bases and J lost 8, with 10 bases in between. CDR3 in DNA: TGTGCCAGCAGTGGGACTGAGGATGAGCAGTTCTTC. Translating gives CASSGTEDEQFF.

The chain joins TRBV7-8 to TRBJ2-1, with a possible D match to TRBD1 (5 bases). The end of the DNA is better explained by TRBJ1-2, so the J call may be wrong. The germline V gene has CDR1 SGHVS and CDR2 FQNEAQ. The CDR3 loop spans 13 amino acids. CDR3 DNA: TGTGCCAGCAGCTTACAGGGTAGGGGTGGCTACACCTTC. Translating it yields CASSLQGRGGYTF.

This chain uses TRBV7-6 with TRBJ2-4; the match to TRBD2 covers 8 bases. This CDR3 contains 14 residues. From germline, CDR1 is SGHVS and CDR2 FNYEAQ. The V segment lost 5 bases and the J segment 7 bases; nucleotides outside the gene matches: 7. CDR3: CASSRTAGGNIQYF. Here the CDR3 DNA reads TGTGCCAGCAGCCGGACCGCGGGGGGTAACATTCAGTACTTC.

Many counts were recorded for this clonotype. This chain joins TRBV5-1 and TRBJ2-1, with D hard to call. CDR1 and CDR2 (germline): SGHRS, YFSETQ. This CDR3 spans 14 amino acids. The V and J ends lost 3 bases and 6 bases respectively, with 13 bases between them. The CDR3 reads CASSSQSKSNEQFF. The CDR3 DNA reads TGCGCCAGCAGCTCACAGTCCAAGTCCAATGAGCAGTTCTTC.

The CDR3 loop reads CASSLPRGSLAYEQYF. CDR3 nucleotides: TGTGCCAGCAGCTTGCCCCGGGGCAGCCTAGCCTACGAGCAGTACTTC. V is TRBV11-2 and J is TRBJ2-7; D may be TRBD1 or TRBD2 (5 bases each). CDR1 is SGHAT, CDR2 FQNNGV, per germline. The CDR3 is 16 residues long. Deletions cut 3 bases from V and 2 bases from J, with 17 bases between.

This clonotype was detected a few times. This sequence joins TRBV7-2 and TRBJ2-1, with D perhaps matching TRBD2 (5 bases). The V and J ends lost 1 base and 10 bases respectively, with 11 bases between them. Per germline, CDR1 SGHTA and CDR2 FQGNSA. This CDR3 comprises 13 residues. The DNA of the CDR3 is TGTGCCAGCAGCTTAGAGGCGGAGGTGGAGCAGTTCTTC. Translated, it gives CASSLEAEVEQFF.

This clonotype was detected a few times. The CDR3 here is CASSLRTGDNSPLHF. Written as DNA, the CDR3 is TGTGCCAGCAGTCTACGGACAGGGGATAATTCACCCCTCCACTTT. The chain carries TRBV6-2 or TRBV6-3 and TRBJ1-1, with TRBD1 matching 9 bases. Matching the DNA end better, TRBJ1-6 makes the J call doubtful. The CDR3 covers 15 residues. The germline V gene has CDR1 MNHEY and CDR2 SVGEGT.

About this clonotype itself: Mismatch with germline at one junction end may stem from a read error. Here the CDR3 reads CASSLTGGRGNEQFF. The CDR3 DNA is TGTGCTAGCAGCTTAACAGGGGGCCGGGGCAATGAGCAGTTCTTC. The chain carries TRBV7-6 and TRBJ2-1; 9 bases agree with TRBD1. This CDR3 contains 15 residues. From germline, CDR1 is SGHVS and CDR2 FNYEAQ.

DNA for the CDR3: TGTGCCAGCCCGGCCTTGGCAGGTCGGGGCAATGAGCAGTTCTTC. It is translated as CASPALAGRGNEQFF. The J gene is TRBJ2-1, the V gene TRBV6-1; TRBD2 is a possible D gene (5 bases). V was pared by 8 bases and J by 6 bases, with 20 bases between. The CDR3 sequence is 15 residues long. Germline V gene lookup returns CDR1 MNHNS and CDR2 SASEGT.

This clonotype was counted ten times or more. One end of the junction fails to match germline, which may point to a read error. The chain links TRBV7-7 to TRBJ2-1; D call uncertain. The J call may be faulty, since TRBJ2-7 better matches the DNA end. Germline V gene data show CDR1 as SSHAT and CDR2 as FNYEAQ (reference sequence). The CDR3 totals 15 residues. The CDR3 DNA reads TGTGCTAGCAGCTTAGAAGAGGCTACCAACAATGAGCAGTACTTC. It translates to CASSLEEATNNEQYF.

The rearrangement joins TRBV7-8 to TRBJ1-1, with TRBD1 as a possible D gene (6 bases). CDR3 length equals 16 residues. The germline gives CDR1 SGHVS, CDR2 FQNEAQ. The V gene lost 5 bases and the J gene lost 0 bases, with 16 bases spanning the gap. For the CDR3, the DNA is TGTGCCAGCAGCCGGGGGGCAGGTGCCATGAACACTGAAGCTTTCTTT. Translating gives CASSRGAGAMNTEAFF.

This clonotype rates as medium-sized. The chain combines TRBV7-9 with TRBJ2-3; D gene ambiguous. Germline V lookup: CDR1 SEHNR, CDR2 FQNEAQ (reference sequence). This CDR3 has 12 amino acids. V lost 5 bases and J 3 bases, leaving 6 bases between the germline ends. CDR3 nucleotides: TGTGCCAGCAGCGGAGAGACAGATACGCAGTATTTT. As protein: CASSGETDTQYF. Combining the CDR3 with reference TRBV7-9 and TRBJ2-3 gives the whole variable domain DTGVSQNPRHKITKRGQNVTFRCDPISEHNRLYWYRQTLGQGPEFLTYFQNEAQLEKSRLLSDRFSAERPKGSFSTLEIQRTEQGDSAMYLCASSGETDTQYFGPGTRLTVL.

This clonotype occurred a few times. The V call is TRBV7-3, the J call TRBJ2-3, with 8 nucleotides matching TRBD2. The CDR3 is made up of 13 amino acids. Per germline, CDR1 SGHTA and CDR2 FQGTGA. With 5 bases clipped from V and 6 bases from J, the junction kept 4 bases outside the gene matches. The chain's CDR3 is CASSGTRVDTQYF. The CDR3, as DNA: TGTGCCAGCAGCGGGACTAGGGTGGATACGCAGTATTTT.

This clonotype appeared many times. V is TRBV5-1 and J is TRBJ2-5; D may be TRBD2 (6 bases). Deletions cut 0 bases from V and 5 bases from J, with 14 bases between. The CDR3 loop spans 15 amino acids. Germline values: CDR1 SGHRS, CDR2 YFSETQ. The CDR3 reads CASSLVGGIGETQYF. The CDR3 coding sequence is TGCGCCAGCAGCTTGGTCGGCGGGATTGGTGAGACCCAGTACTTC.

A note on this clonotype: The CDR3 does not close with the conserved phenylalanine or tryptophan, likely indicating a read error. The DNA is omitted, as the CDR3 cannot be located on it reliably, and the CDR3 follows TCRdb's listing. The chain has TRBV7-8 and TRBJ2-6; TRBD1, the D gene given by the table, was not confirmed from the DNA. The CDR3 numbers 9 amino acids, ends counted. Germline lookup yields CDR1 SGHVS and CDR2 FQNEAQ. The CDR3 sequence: CASSSEDGT.

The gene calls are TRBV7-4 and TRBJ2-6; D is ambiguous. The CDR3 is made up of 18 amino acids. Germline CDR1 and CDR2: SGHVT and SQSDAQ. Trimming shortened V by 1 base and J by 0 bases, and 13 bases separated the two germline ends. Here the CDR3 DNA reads TGTGCCAGCAGCTTAGGGGTAGGGCCCCGCTCTGGGGCCAACGTCCTGACTTTC. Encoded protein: CASSLGVGPRSGANVLTF.